A selection of T cell receptor beta chains follows, all from one sample in a study of blood T cell repertoires in COVID-19. The assay was immunoSEQ multiplex PCR, and TCRdb's table has in-frame clones only and misses some. In the table there are around 57,000 clones, around 90% of which are singletons. Sequencing was carried out using peripheral blood. Receptors originate from a woman aged 80 or over with active COVID-19. Each CDR3 is given with its conserved first and last residue. The order of the fields is V gene, clone size, J gene, D gene, CDR3 DNA, CDR3 protein. D genes are given only for firm matches. Size is stated for part of the rows, as once, few or many counts, or as a class when the clone is expanded.

v_call: TRBV4-1
clone_size: .
j_call: TRBJ2-1
d_call: TRBD2
cdr3_nt: TGCGCCAGCAGCTCAAGGGGACTATACAATGAGCAGTTCTTC
cdr3_aa: CASSSRGLYNEQFF

v_call: TRBV7-2
clone_size: .
j_call: TRBJ1-6
d_call: .
cdr3_nt: TGTGCCAGCAGCCCAGGCGCAGGGAACAATTCACCCCTCCACTTT
cdr3_aa: CASSPGAGNNSPLHF

v_call: TRBV7-8
clone_size: few
j_call: TRBJ2-7
d_call: .
cdr3_nt: TGTGCCAGCAGCCTTGGACTACTTTCCTACGAGCAGTACTTC
cdr3_aa: CASSLGLLSYEQYF

v_call: TRBV7-9
clone_size: once
j_call: TRBJ2-1
d_call: TRBD2
cdr3_nt: TGTGCCAGCAGCCGCGGACTAGCGGGGGGGGCCTACAATGAGCAGTTCTTC
cdr3_aa: CASSRGLAGGAYNEQFF

v_call: TRBV4-3
clone_size: few
j_call: TRBJ2-1
d_call: TRBD2
cdr3_nt: TGCGCCAGCAGCCAAGAAGCGGGGGGGTCCTACAATGAGCAGTTCTTC
cdr3_aa: CASSQEAGGSYNEQFF

v_call: TRBV5-1
clone_size: .
j_call: TRBJ1-5
d_call: TRBD1
cdr3_nt: TGCGCCAGCAGCGCCGGGACAGGGGTTGATCAGCCCCAGCATTTT
cdr3_aa: CASSAGTGVDQPQHF

v_call: TRBV28
clone_size: .
j_call: TRBJ1-6
d_call: TRBD1
cdr3_nt: TGTGCCAGCAGTTTAGGGCCAGGGGGTTTTAATTCACCCCTCCACTTT
cdr3_aa: CASSLGPGGFNSPLHF

v_call: TRBV30
clone_size: .
j_call: TRBJ1-2
d_call: .
cdr3_nt: TGTGCCTGGAGGCAACACCAGGCCAATGGCTACACCTTC
cdr3_aa: CAWRQHQANGYTF

v_call: TRBV11-2
clone_size: .
j_call: TRBJ1-2
d_call: TRBD1
cdr3_nt: TGTGCCAGCAGCTTGTCAGGGGGCTTTAATGGCTACACCTTC
cdr3_aa: CASSLSGGFNGYTF

v_call: TRBV11-2
clone_size: .
j_call: TRBJ2-5
d_call: TRBD2
cdr3_nt: TGTGCCAGCAGCCTGGGACTAGCGGGGTACGAGACCCAGTACTTC
cdr3_aa: CASSLGLAGYETQYF

v_call: TRBV11-2
clone_size: .
j_call: TRBJ2-5
d_call: TRBD2
cdr3_nt: TGTGCCAGCAGCTTATTAGCGGGGTTTCGAGAGACCCAGTACTTC
cdr3_aa: CASSLLAGFRETQYF

v_call: TRBV3-1/TRBV3-2
clone_size: .
j_call: TRBJ2-1
d_call: TRBD1
cdr3_nt: TGTGCCAGCAGCCAAGCCCCGTTGACAGGGGGCAATGAGCAGTTCTTC
cdr3_aa: CASSQAPLTGGNEQFF

v_call: TRBV27
clone_size: .
j_call: TRBJ2-1
d_call: TRBD1
cdr3_nt: TGTGCCAGCAGTCCCGGGACAGGGGGATACAATGAGCAGTTCTTC
cdr3_aa: CASSPGTGGYNEQFF

v_call: TRBV28
clone_size: .
j_call: TRBJ1-5
d_call: TRBD1
cdr3_nt: TGTGCCAGCAGCTTACTCGGGACAGGGCCTAATCAGCCCCAGCATTTT
cdr3_aa: CASSLLGTGPNQPQHF

v_call: TRBV7-2
clone_size: .
j_call: TRBJ2-3
d_call: .
cdr3_nt: TGTGCCAGCAGCCTATTGAGGACAGATACGCAGTATTTT
cdr3_aa: CASSLLRTDTQYF

v_call: TRBV10-3
clone_size: .
j_call: TRBJ2-5
d_call: .
cdr3_nt: TGTGCCATCAGTGAAGGGGGAGAGCAAGAGACCCAGTACTTC
cdr3_aa: CAISEGGEQETQYF

v_call: TRBV6-6
clone_size: .
j_call: TRBJ1-5
d_call: .
cdr3_nt: TGTGCCAGCTGGGAGGGGAATAATCAGCCCCAGCATTTT
cdr3_aa: CASWEGNNQPQHF

v_call: TRBV18
clone_size: .
j_call: TRBJ2-3
d_call: .
cdr3_nt: TGTGCCAGCTCACCTTCCGGGGGTGCTAGCACAGATACGCAGTATTTT
cdr3_aa: CASSPSGGASTDTQYF

v_call: TRBV7-9
clone_size: .
j_call: TRBJ2-3
d_call: TRBD2
cdr3_nt: TGTGCCAGCAGCCGTCTAGCGGGGTTAACAGATACGCAGTATTTT
cdr3_aa: CASSRLAGLTDTQYF

v_call: TRBV5-1
clone_size: .
j_call: TRBJ1-3
d_call: .
cdr3_nt: TGCGCCAGCAGCGAGCAACCAAGAAACACCATATATTTT
cdr3_aa: CASSEQPRNTIYF

v_call: TRBV12-3/TRBV12-4
clone_size: .
j_call: TRBJ2-3
d_call: TRBD2
cdr3_nt: TGTGCCAGCAGTTACTGGGGGGGAGATACGCAGTATTTT
cdr3_aa: CASSYWGGDTQYF

v_call: TRBV11-3
clone_size: .
j_call: TRBJ2-3
d_call: .
cdr3_nt: TGTGCCAGCAGTTCCGGTTTGACAGATACGCAGTATTTT
cdr3_aa: CASSSGLTDTQYF

v_call: TRBV28
clone_size: .
j_call: TRBJ2-7
d_call: .
cdr3_nt: TGTGCCAGCAGTGGATCCCCCCAGGGTGTTTTTTTCCTACTGAAAAGGGAGCAGTACTTC
cdr3_aa: CASSGSPQGVFFLLKREQYF

v_call: TRBV28
clone_size: .
j_call: TRBJ1-1
d_call: TRBD1
cdr3_nt: TGTGCCAGCAGGGAGGACAGGTACACTGAAGCTTTCTTT
cdr3_aa: CASREDRYTEAFF

v_call: TRBV14
clone_size: .
j_call: TRBJ2-7
d_call: TRBD1
cdr3_nt: TGTGCCAGCAGCCAAGGGAGCGGGACAGGGAACTACGAGCAGTACTTC
cdr3_aa: CASSQGSGTGNYEQYF

v_call: TRBV5-1
clone_size: .
j_call: TRBJ1-3
d_call: .
cdr3_nt: TGCGCCAGCAGCTTGGACAGGGTCGGAAACACCATATATTTT
cdr3_aa: CASSLDRVGNTIYF

v_call: TRBV5-1
clone_size: .
j_call: TRBJ1-3
d_call: .
cdr3_nt: TGCGCCAGCAGCTTATACCCAGGAACCAACACCATATATTTT
cdr3_aa: CASSLYPGTNTIYF

v_call: TRBV6-5
clone_size: .
j_call: TRBJ2-1
d_call: TRBD2
cdr3_nt: TGTGCCAGCAGTTCACTGGCGGGGGGGCGTTACGGTGAGCAGTTCTTC
cdr3_aa: CASSSLAGGRYGEQFF

v_call: TRBV27
clone_size: .
j_call: TRBJ2-1
d_call: TRBD2
cdr3_nt: TGTGCCAGCAGTTTACTAGGGCTAGCGGGGGGGCGCAATGAGCAGTTCTTC
cdr3_aa: CASSLLGLAGGRNEQFF

v_call: TRBV6-6
clone_size: .
j_call: TRBJ1-5
d_call: TRBD1
cdr3_nt: TGTGCCAGCATACAGGGGGTAAATCAGCCCCAGCATTTT
cdr3_aa: CASIQGVNQPQHF

v_call: TRBV11-3
clone_size: .
j_call: TRBJ2-1
d_call: TRBD1
cdr3_nt: TGTGCCAGCAGCAGAACCGGGACAGCATACAATGAGCAGTTCTTC
cdr3_aa: CASSRTGTAYNEQFF

v_call: TRBV5-4
clone_size: few
j_call: TRBJ2-3
d_call: TRBD2
cdr3_nt: TGTGCCAGCAGCTTGGTTAGCGGGGGTGGCGCAGATACGCAGTATTTT
cdr3_aa: CASSLVSGGGADTQYF

v_call: TRBV4-3
clone_size: .
j_call: TRBJ1-1
d_call: .
cdr3_nt: TGCGCCAGCAGCCAAACAAGGAACACTGAAGCTTTCTTT
cdr3_aa: CASSQTRNTEAFF

v_call: TRBV7-9
clone_size: .
j_call: TRBJ2-2
d_call: .
cdr3_nt: TGTGCCAGGTCGGGACTCCTCCGAGAGGGGGAGCTGTTTTTT
cdr3_aa: CARSGLLREGELFF

v_call: TRBV11-1
clone_size: once
j_call: TRBJ2-7
d_call: TRBD2
cdr3_nt: TGTGCCAGCGCCCCGGGACTACCATACGAGCAGTACTTC
cdr3_aa: CASAPGLPYEQYF

v_call: TRBV28
clone_size: .
j_call: TRBJ1-1
d_call: TRBD1
cdr3_nt: TGTGCCAGCAGAAAGACAGGGCTGAACACTGAAGCTTTCTTT
cdr3_aa: CASRKTGLNTEAFF

v_call: TRBV9
clone_size: once
j_call: TRBJ2-3
d_call: .
cdr3_nt: TGTGCCAGCAGCGTAGCCCCGCGCCCGGATACGCAGTATTTT
cdr3_aa: CASSVAPRPDTQYF

v_call: TRBV6-5
clone_size: .
j_call: TRBJ2-1
d_call: TRBD2
cdr3_nt: TGTGCCAGCAGTTACACCTCTAGCGGCTCCTACAATGAGCAGTTCTTC
cdr3_aa: CASSYTSSGSYNEQFF

v_call: TRBV28
clone_size: .
j_call: TRBJ1-6
d_call: .
cdr3_nt: TGTGCCAGCAGTGCCAGGGTAGAATATAATTCACCCCTCCACTTT
cdr3_aa: CASSARVEYNSPLHF